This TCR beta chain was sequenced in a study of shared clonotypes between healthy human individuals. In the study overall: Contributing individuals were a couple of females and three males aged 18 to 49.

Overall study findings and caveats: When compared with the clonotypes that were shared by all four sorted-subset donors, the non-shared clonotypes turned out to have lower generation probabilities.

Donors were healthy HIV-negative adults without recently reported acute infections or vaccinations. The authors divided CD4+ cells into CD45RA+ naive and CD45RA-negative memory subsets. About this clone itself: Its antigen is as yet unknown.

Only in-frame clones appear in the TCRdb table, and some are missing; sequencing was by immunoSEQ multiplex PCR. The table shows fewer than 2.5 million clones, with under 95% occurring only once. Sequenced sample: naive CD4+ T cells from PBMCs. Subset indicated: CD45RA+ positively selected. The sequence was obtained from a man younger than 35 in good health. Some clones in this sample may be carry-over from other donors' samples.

CDR3 nucleotides: TGTGCCAGCAGCCAAGTAATTAACAGCCTCCAAGAGACCCAGTACTTC. It translates to CASSQVINSLQETQYF. The gene calls are TRBV14 and TRBJ2-5; D gene uncertain. Per the germline V gene, CDR1 is SGHDN and CDR2 is FVKESK. Trimming removed 1 base at V and 1 base at J, with 13 bases between. The CDR3 spans 16 residues.